The following is a TCR beta chain sequence with its context. The antigen remains unidentified. The CDR3 covers 14 residues. With 2 bases removed from V and 3 bases from J, the gap between germline ends came to 13 bases. Germline V gene sequence: CDR1 DFQATT, CDR2 SNEGSKA (reference sequence). TCRdb reanalysed the reads using MiXCR and keeps one entry per CDR3 protein. The table lists fewer than 75,000 distinct CDR3 sequences, about 50% of them singletons. The data are from a study of type 1 regulatory T cells. At the level of the study: T-allo10 is an in vitro-generated, Tr1-enriched CD4 T cell product specific for alloantigen. Overall study results and limits: Type 1 regulatory T cells had a more restricted TCR repertoire than non-type 1 regulatory T cells.

The chain couples TRBV20-1 to TRBJ2-5; D perhaps matches TRBD2 (5 bases). The receptor was isolated from a human donor in good health. Input material: cultured non-Tr1 T cells, either the whole culture or a sorted T cell fraction (not recorded which). The DNA for the CDR3 is TGCAGTGCTAGAAGATCCTGGGGAGAAGAGACCCAGTACTTC. Translation gives CSARRSWGEETQYF.